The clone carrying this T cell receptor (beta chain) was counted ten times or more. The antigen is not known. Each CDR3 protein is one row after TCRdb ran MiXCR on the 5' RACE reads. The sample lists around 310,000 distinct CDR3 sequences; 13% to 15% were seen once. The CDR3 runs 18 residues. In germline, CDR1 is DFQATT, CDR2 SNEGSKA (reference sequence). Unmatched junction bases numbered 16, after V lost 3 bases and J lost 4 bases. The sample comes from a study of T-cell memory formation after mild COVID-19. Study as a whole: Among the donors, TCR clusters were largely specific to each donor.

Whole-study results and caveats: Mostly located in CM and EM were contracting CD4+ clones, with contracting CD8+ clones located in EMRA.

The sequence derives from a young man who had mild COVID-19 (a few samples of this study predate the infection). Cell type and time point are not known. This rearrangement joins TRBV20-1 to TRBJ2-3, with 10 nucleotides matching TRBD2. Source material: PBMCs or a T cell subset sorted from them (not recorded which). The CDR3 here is CSARVAQRGGQSADTQYF. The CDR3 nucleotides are TGCAGTGCTAGGGTTGCCCAGCGGGGGGGCCAGTCTGCAGATACGCAGTATTTT.